This is a list of T cell receptor beta chains from one sample in a study of T cell responses to AZD1222 COVID-19 vaccine. TCRdb's copy holds only in-frame clones and misses some; the assay was immunoSEQ multiplex PCR. Of 95,000 to 100,000 clones listed, about 89% are singletons. This sample comprised peripheral blood, obtained 28 days after the second AZD1222 dose. These receptors came from an adult who received the AZD1222 COVID-19 vaccine. CDR3s include the opening cysteine and the closing phenylalanine or tryptophan. Fields, in order: D gene, J gene, V gene, CDR3 length, clone size, CDR3 protein, CDR3 DNA. D genes are given only for firm matches. For some rows the clone size is stated as once, few or many, or as a class when expanded; others skip it.

>-|TRBJ2-3|TRBV5-1|12|once
CASREGRDTQYF
TGCGCCAGCAGGGAGGGAAGAGATACGCAGTATTTT
>TRBD1|TRBJ1-6|TRBV10-3|14|-
CAIGGTANNSPLHF
TGTGCCATCGGGGGGACAGCAAATAATTCACCCCTCCACTTT
>-|TRBJ2-3|TRBV12-3/TRBV12-4|13|-
CASSLSSTDTQYF
TGTGCCAGCAGTCTCTCAAGCACAGATACGCAGTATTTT
>-|TRBJ2-5|TRBV6-5|14|-
CASHRLGARETQYF
TGTGCCAGCCACAGACTGGGCGCCAGAGAGACCCAGTACTTC
>-|TRBJ2-7|TRBV5-4|11|few
CASSWGNEQYF
TGTGCCAGCAGCTGGGGTAACGAGCAGTACTTC
>-|TRBJ1-5|TRBV19|13|-
CASRRQSNQPQHF
TGTGCCAGTAGGAGGCAGAGCAATCAGCCCCAGCATTTT
>-|TRBJ2-6|TRBV19|17|few
CASTLDVRGSGANVLTF
TGTGCCAGTACCCTGGACGTAAGGGGGTCTGGGGCCAACGTCCTGACTTTC
>-|TRBJ1-6|TRBV12-3/TRBV12-4|13|-
CASSLGLSSPLHF
TGTGCCAGCAGTCTGGGGTTGTCCTCACCCCTCCACTTT
>TRBD2|TRBJ2-1|TRBV24-1|16|-
CATSDSGLASYNEQFF
TGTGCCACCAGTGATTCCGGACTAGCGAGCTACAATGAGCAGTTCTTC
>-|TRBJ2-4|TRBV3-1/TRBV3-2|17|-
CASSQVSPLISKNIQYF
TGTGCCAGCAGCCAAGTGAGTCCCTTAATATCCAAAAACATTCAGTACTTC
>TRBD1|TRBJ1-6|TRBV6-6|15|-
CASSHRGQGQSPLHF
TGTGCCAGCAGCCACCGGGGACAGGGGCAGTCACCCCTCCACTTT
>TRBD1|TRBJ1-2|TRBV7-2|15|-
CASSRDSLANYGYTF
TGTGCCAGCAGCCGGGACAGTCTAGCTAACTATGGCTACACCTTC
>TRBD2|TRBJ2-7|TRBV12-3/TRBV12-4|12|-
CASSLGLAKEYF
TGTGCCAGCAGTCTCGGACTAGCAAAGGAGTACTTC
>TRBD1|TRBJ2-7|TRBV24-1|15|-
CATSDSGTASYEQYF
TGTGCCACCAGTGACTCCGGGACAGCATCCTACGAGCAGTACTTC
>-|TRBJ1-6|TRBV4-3|14|-
CASSQERANSPLHF
TGCGCCAGCAGCCAAGAGAGGGCCAATTCACCCCTCCACTTT
>-|TRBJ1-1|TRBV5-1|13|once
CASSLVDGTEAFF
TGCGCCAGCAGCTTGGTTGATGGGACTGAAGCTTTCTTT
>TRBD1|TRBJ1-4|TRBV28|15|-
CASSLQGVEGEKLFF
TGTGCCAGCAGTCTACAGGGGGTAGAAGGTGAAAAACTGTTTTTT
>-|TRBJ1-1|TRBV2|12|-
CASNLGGTEAFF
TGTGCCAGCAACCTGGGAGGCACTGAAGCTTTCTTT
>-|TRBJ1-1|TRBV28|12|-
CASSLDRKQAFF
TGTGCCAGCAGTTTAGACAGAAAACAAGCTTTCTTT
>-|TRBJ2-7|TRBV30|12|-
CAWRSGIYEQYF
TGTGCCTGGCGGTCGGGAATTTACGAGCAGTACTTC
>-|TRBJ2-1|TRBV10-3|14|-
CATSRDISYNEQFF
TGTGCCACATCAAGGGACATCTCCTACAATGAGCAGTTCTTC
>-|TRBJ1-1|TRBV5-1|14|few
CASSSGSINTEAFF
TGCGCCAGCAGCTCGGGATCTATTAACACTGAAGCTTTCTTT
>-|TRBJ1-2|TRBV3-1/TRBV3-2|14|-
CASSRRGGNYGYTF
TGTGCCAGCAGCCGACGGGGTGGCAACTATGGCTACACCTTC
>-|TRBJ2-2|TRBV19|15|-
CASSSQEIYTGELFF
TGTGCCAGTAGTTCTCAGGAGATTTACACCGGGGAGCTGTTTTTT
>TRBD1|TRBJ1-6|TRBV28|16|-
CASSLGTGGDNSPLHF
TGTGCCAGCAGTTTGGGGACAGGGGGGGATAATTCACCCCTCCACTTT
>-|TRBJ2-1|TRBV11-2|18|-
CASSLGRKTVLSYNEQFF
TGTGCCAGCAGCTTAGGGAGGAAGACAGTCCTCTCCTACAATGAGCAGTTCTTC
>TRBD1|TRBJ1-2|TRBV10-3|13|once
CAIGPGGNYGYTF
TGTGCCATCGGGCCAGGGGGAAACTATGGCTACACCTTC
>-|TRBJ1-3|TRBV27|14|-
CASMATDSGNTIYF
TGTGCCAGCATGGCGACAGACTCTGGAAACACCATATATTTT
>-|TRBJ1-4|TRBV20-1|13|-
CSASHTTNEKLFF
TGCAGTGCTAGTCACACAACTAATGAAAAACTGTTTTTT
>-|TRBJ1-2|TRBV29-1|11|-
CSVEFYGGATF
TGCAGCGTTGAATTTTACGGTGGGGCCACCTTC
>TRBD2|TRBJ2-5|TRBV3-1/TRBV3-2|14|-
CASSQGGGEETQYF
TGTGCCAGCAGCCAAGGGGGGGGTGAGGAGACCCAGTACTTC
>-|TRBJ1-1|TRBV13|15|-
CASSLGGVMNTEAFF
TGTGCCAGCAGCTTAGGGGGGGTCATGAACACTGAAGCTTTCTTT
>-|TRBJ1-1|TRBV27|14|-
CASSSWVGNTEAFF
TGTGCCAGCAGTTCCTGGGTGGGGAACACTGAAGCTTTCTTT
>TRBD1|TRBJ2-1|TRBV30|13|-
CAWQGAIYNEQFF
TGTGCCTGGCAGGGGGCCATCTACAATGAGCAGTTCTTC
>-|TRBJ2-2|TRBV3-1/TRBV3-2|15|-
CASSRTPSRTGELFF
TGTGCCAGCAGCCGGACTCCTTCCAGGACCGGGGAGCTGTTTTTT
>-|TRBJ1-2|TRBV6-6|13|-
CASSQTASYGYTF
TGTGCCAGCAGTCAGACAGCTTCCTATGGCTACACCTTC
>-|TRBJ1-5|TRBV10-3|14|-
CAISESPGIQPQHF
TGTGCCATCAGTGAGTCGCCAGGAATCCAGCCCCAGCATTTT
>TRBD1|TRBJ1-4|TRBV27|15|-
CASSRGRGQGEKLFF
TGTGCCAGCAGTCGGGGGAGGGGGCAGGGGGAAAAACTGTTTTTT
>-|TRBJ2-2|TRBV28|15|-
CASMLWARDTGELFF
TGTGCCAGCATGTTATGGGCGCGGGACACCGGGGAGCTGTTTTTT
>TRBD1|TRBJ1-4|TRBV3-1/TRBV3-2|14|-
CASSRGQGGEKLFF
TGTGCCAGCAGCCGGGGACAGGGTGGTGAAAAACTGTTTTTT
>-|TRBJ1-1|TRBV28|17|-
CASSLVMGRPGNTEAFF
TGTGCCAGCAGTTTGGTAATGGGGAGGCCCGGGAACACTGAAGCTTTCTTT
>-|TRBJ2-5|TRBV11-2|17|-
CASSLGGRFSPQETQYF
TGTGCCAGCAGCTTAGGGGGCAGATTCAGCCCCCAAGAGACCCAGTACTTC